Shown below are 26 T cell receptor beta chains from a single sample sequenced in a study of monozygotic twins with inflammatory bowel disease. One entry per CDR3 protein, without DNA, is what TCRdb gives after re-calling the 5' RACE reads. The sample shows about 330,000 distinct CDR3 sequences, and around 2% sits with its ten largest clones. The sequenced sample consisted of blood. All receptors derive from a human donor with ulcerative colitis or Crohn's disease, or a healthy co-twin of an affected twin (not recorded which).

The chain is built from TRBV12-3 or TRBV12-4 and TRBJ2-5; checking the TCRdb D call of TRBD1 is not possible without DNA. This CDR3 comprises 14 residues. The CDR3 loop is CPSSTTTGGETQYF.

J is TRBJ2-1 and V is TRBV20-1; there is no DNA to check the TCRdb D call of TRBD2. Germline CDR1 reads DFQATT; CDR2 reads SNEGSKA (reference sequence). This CDR3 spans 18 amino acids. This CDR3 reads CSANLGLAGGPSYNEQFF.

This chain joins TRBV3-1 and TRBJ2-5. This CDR3 region has 14 residues. Per germline, CDR1 LGHDT and CDR2 YNNKEL (reference sequence). CDR3 residues: CASSQVLRQETQYF.

The V call is TRBV20-1, the J call TRBJ1-4; there is no DNA to check the TCRdb D call of TRBD1. This CDR3 is built from 14 residues. The germline CDR1 and CDR2 sequences are DFQATT and SNEGSKA (reference sequence). CDR3 amino acids: CSAHRLRGDEKLFF.

The J gene is TRBJ2-2, the V gene TRBV6-6; the TCRdb D gene call, TRBD1, has no DNA to confirm it. The CDR3 runs to 11 residues. The germline CDR1 and CDR2 sequences are MNHNY and SVGAGI (reference sequence). The CDR3 here is CASEGAGELFF.

The rearrangement joins TRBV11-2 to TRBJ2-7; TCRdb's D gene call, TRBD1, goes unchecked for lack of DNA. The CDR3 is 14 amino acids. Germline V gene sequence: CDR1 SGHAT, CDR2 FQNNGV. CDR3 residues: CASSLPFGGYEQYF.

The chain is built from TRBV27 and TRBJ2-4; the D call from TCRdb, TRBD1, cannot be confirmed without DNA. The CDR3 has 17 amino acids. CDR1 and CDR2 from the germline V gene are MNHEY and SMNVEV (reference sequence). The CDR3 sequence is CASSSPGQGGTKNIQYF.

V usage is TRBV7-6 and J usage is TRBJ2-3; the D gene TCRdb calls, TRBD2, cannot be checked with no DNA. The V gene's germline CDR1 is SGHVS and CDR2 FNYEAQ. This CDR3 is built from 20 residues. The CDR3 is CASSFPASGGLTTSTDTQYF. Looking up the rest from reference TRBV7-6 and TRBJ2-3 gives the full variable domain: GAGVSQSPRYKVTKRGQDVALRCDPISGHVSLYWYRQALGQGPEFLTYFNYEAQQDKSGLPNDRFSAERPEGSISTLTIQRTEQRDSAMYRCASSFPASGGLTTSTDTQYFGPGTRLTVL.

V and J are TRBV27 and TRBJ2-5; TCRdb designates TRBD1, a call that cannot be tested without DNA. Looked up from germline, CDR1 is MNHEY and CDR2 is SMNVEV (reference sequence). The CDR3 consists of 15 residues. CDR3 region: CASSLGQGNGETQYF.

V is TRBV6-2 or TRBV6-3 and J is TRBJ2-1; TCRdb indicates TRBD1, and absent DNA this call remains unverified. CDR1 is MNHEY and CDR2 is SVGEGT in the germline V gene. There are 15 residues in the CDR3. CDR3 sequence reads: CASSQSGTAYNEQFF.

J is TRBJ1-1 and V is TRBV12-3 or TRBV12-4; no DNA is available, so the TRBD1 call from TCRdb remains unchecked. The CDR3 consists of 13 residues. The CDR3 sequence is CASSLVRGAEAFF.

The chain recombines TRBV12-3 or TRBV12-4 with TRBJ2-7. This CDR3 has 12 amino acids. The chain's CDR3 is CASRHRDNEQYF.

The V call is TRBV10-3, the J call TRBJ2-7; TCRdb returns TRBD1, unconfirmable since there is no DNA. From germline, CDR1 is ENHRY and CDR2 SYGVKD. This CDR3 contains 14 residues. The CDR3: CAISADSWAYEQYF.

This rearrangement joins TRBV20-1 to TRBJ1-2; TCRdb picks TRBD1, but there is no DNA to check that call. This CDR3 contains 15 residues. Per germline, CDR1 DFQATT and CDR2 SNEGSKA (reference sequence). The CDR3 sequence: CSANPRTGVFYGYTF.

The chain couples TRBV11-2 to TRBJ2-1; TCRdb picks TRBD2, but there is no DNA to check that call. This CDR3 spans 15 amino acids. Per the germline V gene, CDR1 is SGHAT and CDR2 is FQNNGV. CDR3 sequence: CASSTPDFPYNEQFF.

The chain has TRBV2 and TRBJ2-7. Germline values: CDR1 SNHLY, CDR2 FYNNEI. The CDR3 has 12 amino acids. CDR3 loop: CASSEASGSQYF.

The chain links TRBV18 to TRBJ2-7; TCRdb proposes TRBD2, but this gene call is untestable without DNA. From germline, CDR1 is KGHSH and CDR2 LQKENI. This CDR3 has 14 residues. The CDR3 reads CASSPWTSGEQQYF.

The chain recombines TRBV20-1 with TRBJ2-5. The germline V gene has CDR1 DFQATT and CDR2 SNEGSKA (reference sequence). The CDR3 extends over 14 amino acids. Here the CDR3 reads CSAREGTIQETQYF.

The chain recombines TRBV12-3 or TRBV12-4 with TRBJ1-3; the TCRdb D gene call, TRBD1, has no DNA to confirm it. This CDR3 region has 14 residues. The CDR3 here is CASTPHSSGNTIYF.

This chain connects TRBV3-1 to TRBJ2-1; TCRdb selects TRBD2, and the lack of DNA leaves this call unchecked. The CDR3 sequence is 15 residues long. The germline V gene encodes CDR1 LGHDT and CDR2 YNNKEL (reference sequence). CDR3 amino acids: CASSSRRGLYNEQFF.

The chain carries TRBV12-3 or TRBV12-4 and TRBJ2-3; TCRdb designates TRBD1, a call that cannot be tested without DNA. The CDR3 runs 15 residues. CDR3 sequence: CASTMGDRFIDTQYF.

The chain has TRBV20-1 and TRBJ2-7; the D call of TRBD1 rests on TCRdb alone, since no DNA is present to check it. CDR3 length: 14 amino acids. Germline lookup yields CDR1 DFQATT and CDR2 SNEGSKA (reference sequence). The CDR3 loop is CSARWSAGSYEQYF.

This rearrangement joins TRBV12-3 or TRBV12-4 to TRBJ2-1; the D call of TRBD1 rests on TCRdb alone, since no DNA is present to check it. The CDR3 is made up of 17 amino acids. CDR3 sequence: CASSPILTGGGMNEQFF.

This sequence joins TRBV16 and TRBJ2-3. There are 15 residues in the CDR3. Germline V gene data show CDR1 as KGHSY and CDR2 as FQNENV. Here the CDR3 reads CASSSQSSLTDTQYF.

J is TRBJ1-6 and V is TRBV2; TCRdb selects TRBD1, and the lack of DNA leaves this call unchecked. Germline V gene lookup returns CDR1 SNHLY and CDR2 FYNNEI. The CDR3 sequence is 13 residues long. The CDR3 spells CASRGTANSPLHF.

V is TRBV20-1 and J is TRBJ2-1; TCRdb designates TRBD2, a call that cannot be tested without DNA. This CDR3 comprises 12 residues. CDR1 and CDR2 (germline): DFQATT, SNEGSKA (reference sequence). The CDR3 sequence is CSARDVWAEQFF.